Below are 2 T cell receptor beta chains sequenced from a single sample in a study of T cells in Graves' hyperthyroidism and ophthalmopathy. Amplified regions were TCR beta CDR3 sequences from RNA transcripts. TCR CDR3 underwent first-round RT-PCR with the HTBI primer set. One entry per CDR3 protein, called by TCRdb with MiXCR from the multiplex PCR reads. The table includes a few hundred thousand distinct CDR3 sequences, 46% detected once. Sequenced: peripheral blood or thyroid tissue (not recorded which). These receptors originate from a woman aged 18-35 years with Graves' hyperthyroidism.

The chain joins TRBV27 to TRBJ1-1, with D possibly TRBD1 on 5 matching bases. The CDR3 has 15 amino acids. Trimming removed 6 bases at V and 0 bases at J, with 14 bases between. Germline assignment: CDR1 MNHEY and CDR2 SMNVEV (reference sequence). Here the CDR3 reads CASRLNGGMNTEAFF. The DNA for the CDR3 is TGTGCCAGCAGACTTAACGGGGGGATGAACACTGAAGCTTTCTTT.

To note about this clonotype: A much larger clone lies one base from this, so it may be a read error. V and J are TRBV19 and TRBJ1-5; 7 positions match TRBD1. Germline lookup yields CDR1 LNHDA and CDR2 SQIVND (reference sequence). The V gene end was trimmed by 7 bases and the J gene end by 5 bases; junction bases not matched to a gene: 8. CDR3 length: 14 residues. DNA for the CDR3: TGTGCCAGTACCTCGGGACAGAGAGATCAGCCCCAGCATTTT. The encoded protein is CASTSGQRDQPQHF.